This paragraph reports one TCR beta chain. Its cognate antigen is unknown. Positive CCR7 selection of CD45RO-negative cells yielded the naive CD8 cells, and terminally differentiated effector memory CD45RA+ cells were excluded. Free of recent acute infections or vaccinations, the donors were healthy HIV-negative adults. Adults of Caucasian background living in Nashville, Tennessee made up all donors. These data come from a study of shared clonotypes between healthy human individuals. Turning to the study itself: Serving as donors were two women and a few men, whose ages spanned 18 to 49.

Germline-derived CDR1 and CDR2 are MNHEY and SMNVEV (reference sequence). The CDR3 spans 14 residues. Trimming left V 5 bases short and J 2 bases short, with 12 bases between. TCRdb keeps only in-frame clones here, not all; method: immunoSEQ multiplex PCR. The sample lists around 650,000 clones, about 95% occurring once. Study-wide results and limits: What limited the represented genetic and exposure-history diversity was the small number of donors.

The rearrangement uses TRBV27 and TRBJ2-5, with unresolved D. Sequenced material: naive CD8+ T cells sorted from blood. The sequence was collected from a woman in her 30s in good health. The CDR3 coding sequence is TGTGCCAGCAGTCAAAGTTTGAATCAAGAGACCCAGTACTTC. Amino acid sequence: CASSQSLNQETQYF.